This T cell receptor (beta chain) originates from a study of radiation and T cells in renal cell carcinoma. Here immunoSEQ multiplex PCR was the method, and the copy in TCRdb shows in-frame clones only, minus some. This table holds just under 150,000 clones, around 88% found once. With respect to this clone: What it binds is unknown.

General observations from the study: Pretreatment tumor biopsies were lacking, so baseline clonotypes are unknown.

The CDR3 spans 18 residues. Germline values: CDR1 SGHTA, CDR2 FQGNSA. Losses at the gene ends were 5 bases for V and 0 bases for J; bases not matched to a gene: 8. The time point denotes: blood 4 weeks post-SBRT, at nephrectomy. Treatment of the sample: 15 Gy SBRT to primary tumor, nephrectomy 4 weeks later. V is TRBV7-2 and J is TRBJ2-6, with 9 nucleotides matching TRBD1. The material was blood, obtained from a patient whose treatment included radiotherapy and nephrectomy. The sequence came from a woman aged 45-65 years with renal cell carcinoma. The CDR3 protein is CASSLVGTGPSGANVLTF. The DNA for the CDR3 is TGTGCCAGCAGCCTAGTCGGGACAGGGCCCTCTGGGGCCAACGTCCTGACTTTC.